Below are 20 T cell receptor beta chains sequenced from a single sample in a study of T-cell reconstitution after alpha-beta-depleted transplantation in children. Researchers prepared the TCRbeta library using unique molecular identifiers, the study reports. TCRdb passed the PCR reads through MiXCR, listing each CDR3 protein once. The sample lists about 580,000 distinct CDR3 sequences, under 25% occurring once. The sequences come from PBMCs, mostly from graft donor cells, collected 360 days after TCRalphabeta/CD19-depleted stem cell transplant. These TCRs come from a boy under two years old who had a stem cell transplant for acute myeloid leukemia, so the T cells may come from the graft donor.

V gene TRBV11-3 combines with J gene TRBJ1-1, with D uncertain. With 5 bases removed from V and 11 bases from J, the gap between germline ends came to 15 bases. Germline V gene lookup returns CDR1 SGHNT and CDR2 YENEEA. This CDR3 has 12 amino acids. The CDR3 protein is CASSPWGSEAFF. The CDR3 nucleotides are TGTGCCAGCAGCCCGTGGGGTTCGGAGGCTTTCTTT. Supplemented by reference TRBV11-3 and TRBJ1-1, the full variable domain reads EAGVVQSPRYKIIEKKQPVAFWCNPISGHNTLYWYLQNLGQGPELLIRYENEEAVDDSQLPKDRFSAERLKGVDSTLKIQPAELGDSAVYLCASSPWGSEAFFGQGTRLTVV.

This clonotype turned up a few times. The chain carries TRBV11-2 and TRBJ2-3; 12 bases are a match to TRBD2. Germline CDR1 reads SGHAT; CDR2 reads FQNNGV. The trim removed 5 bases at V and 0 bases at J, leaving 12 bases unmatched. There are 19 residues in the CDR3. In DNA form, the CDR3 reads TGTGCCAGCAGCCCCAGAGACCTAGCGGGGGGGGTAAGCACAGATACGCAGTATTTT. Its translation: CASSPRDLAGGVSTDTQYF.

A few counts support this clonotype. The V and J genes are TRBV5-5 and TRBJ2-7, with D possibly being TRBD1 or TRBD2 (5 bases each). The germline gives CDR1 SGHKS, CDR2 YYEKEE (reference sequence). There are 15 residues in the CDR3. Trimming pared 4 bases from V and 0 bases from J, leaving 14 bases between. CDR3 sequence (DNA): TGTGCCAGCAGCCCCGGGACGGCTACCTCCTACGAGCAGTACTTC. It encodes CASSPGTATSYEQYF.

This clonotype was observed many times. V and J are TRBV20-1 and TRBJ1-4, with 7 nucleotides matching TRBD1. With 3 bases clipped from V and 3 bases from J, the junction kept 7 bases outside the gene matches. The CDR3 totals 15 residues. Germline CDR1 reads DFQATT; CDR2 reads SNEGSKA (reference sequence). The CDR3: CSARDRDRANEKLFF. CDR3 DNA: TGCAGTGCTAGGGACCGGGACAGAGCTAATGAAAAACTGTTTTTT.

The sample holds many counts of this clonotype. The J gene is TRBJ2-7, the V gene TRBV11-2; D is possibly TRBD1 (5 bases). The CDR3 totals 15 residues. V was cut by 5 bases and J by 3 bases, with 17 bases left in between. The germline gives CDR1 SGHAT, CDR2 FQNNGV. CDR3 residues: CASSQHSTGDYEQYF. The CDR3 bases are TGTGCCAGCAGCCAACACTCCACAGGCGACTACGAGCAGTACTTC.

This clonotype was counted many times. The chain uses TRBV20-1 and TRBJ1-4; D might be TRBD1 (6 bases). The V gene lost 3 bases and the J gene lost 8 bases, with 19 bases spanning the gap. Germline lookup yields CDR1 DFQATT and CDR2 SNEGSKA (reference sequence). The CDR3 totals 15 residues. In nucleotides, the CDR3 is TGCAGTGCTAGCGGGGTCACGGGGGCTTTGGAAAAACTGTTTTTT. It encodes CSASGVTGALEKLFF.

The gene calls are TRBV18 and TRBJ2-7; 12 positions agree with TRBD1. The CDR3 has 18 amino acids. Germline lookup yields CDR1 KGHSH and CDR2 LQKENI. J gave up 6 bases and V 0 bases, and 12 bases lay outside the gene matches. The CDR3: CASSPPVGTGGVSLEQYF. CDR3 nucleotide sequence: TGTGCCAGCTCACCACCGGTCGGGACAGGGGGCGTATCCCTCGAGCAGTACTTC. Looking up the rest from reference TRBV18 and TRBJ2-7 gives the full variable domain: NAGVMQNPRHLVRRRGQEARLRCSPMKGHSHVYWYRQLPEEGLKFMVYLQKENIIDESGMPKERFSAEFPKEGPSILRIQQVVRGDSAAYFCASSPPVGTGGVSLEQYFGPGTRLTVT.

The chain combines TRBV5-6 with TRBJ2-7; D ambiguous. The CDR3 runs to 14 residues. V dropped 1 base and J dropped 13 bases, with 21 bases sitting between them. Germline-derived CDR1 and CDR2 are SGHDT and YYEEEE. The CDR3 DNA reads TGTGCCAGCAGCTTGTTACAGTCACCAATCGAGCGCTACTTC. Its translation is CASSLLQSPIERYF.

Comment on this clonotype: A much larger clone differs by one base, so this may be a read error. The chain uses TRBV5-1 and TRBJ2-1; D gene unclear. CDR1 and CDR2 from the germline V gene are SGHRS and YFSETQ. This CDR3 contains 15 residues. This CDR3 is CASSEALSSYNQQFF. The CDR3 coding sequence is TGCGCCAGCAGCGAGGCCCTTAGCTCCTACAATCAGCAGTTCTTC.

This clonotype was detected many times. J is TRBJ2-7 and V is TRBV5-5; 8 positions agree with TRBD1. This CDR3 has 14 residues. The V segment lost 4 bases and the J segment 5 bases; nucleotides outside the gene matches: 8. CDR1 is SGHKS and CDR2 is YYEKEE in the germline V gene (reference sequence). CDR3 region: CASSRRTGTHEQYV. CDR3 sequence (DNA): TGTGCCAGCAGCCGACGGACAGGGACCCACGAGCAGTACGTC.

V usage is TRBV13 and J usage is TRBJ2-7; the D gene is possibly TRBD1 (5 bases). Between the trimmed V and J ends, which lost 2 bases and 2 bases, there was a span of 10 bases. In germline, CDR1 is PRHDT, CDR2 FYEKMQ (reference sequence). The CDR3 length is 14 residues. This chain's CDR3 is CASSLSRDPYEQYV. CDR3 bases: TGTGCCAGCAGCTTATCCAGGGATCCCTACGAGCAGTACGTC.

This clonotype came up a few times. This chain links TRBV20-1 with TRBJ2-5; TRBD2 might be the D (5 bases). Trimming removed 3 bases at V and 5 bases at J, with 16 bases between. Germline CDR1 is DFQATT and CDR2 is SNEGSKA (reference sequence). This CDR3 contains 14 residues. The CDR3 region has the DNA TGCAGTGCTAGCCTCGGACTCGCGAGGGAGACCCAGTACTTC. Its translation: CSASLGLARETQYF.

The CDR3 protein is CASRKGGSNQPQHF. For the CDR3, the DNA is TGTGCCAGCAGAAAGGGAGGGAGCAATCAGCCCCAGCATTTT. V usage is TRBV7-2 and J usage is TRBJ1-5; no clear D. The germline V gene has CDR1 SGHTA and CDR2 FQGNSA. V was cut by 6 bases and J by 1 base, with 10 bases left in between. This CDR3 contains 14 residues.

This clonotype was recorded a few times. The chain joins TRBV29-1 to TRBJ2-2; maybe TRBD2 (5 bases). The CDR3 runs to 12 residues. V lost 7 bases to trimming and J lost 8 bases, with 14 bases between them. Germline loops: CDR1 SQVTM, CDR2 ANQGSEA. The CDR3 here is CSARAPGGELFF. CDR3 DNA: TGCAGCGCCCGGGCCCCGGGGGGGGAGCTGTTTTTT.

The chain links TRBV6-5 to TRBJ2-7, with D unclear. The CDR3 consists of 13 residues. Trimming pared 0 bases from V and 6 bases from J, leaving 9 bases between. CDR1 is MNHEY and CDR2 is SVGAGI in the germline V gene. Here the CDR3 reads CASSYSGNGEQYV. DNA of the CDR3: TGTGCCAGCAGTTACTCGGGGAACGGCGAGCAGTACGTC.

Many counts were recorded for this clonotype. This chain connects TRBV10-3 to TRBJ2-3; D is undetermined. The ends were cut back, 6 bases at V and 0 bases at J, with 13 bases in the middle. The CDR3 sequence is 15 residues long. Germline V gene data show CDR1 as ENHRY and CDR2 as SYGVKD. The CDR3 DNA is TGTGCCATCAGCCTGAGGACGTCTAGCACAGATACGCAGTATTTT. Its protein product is CAISLRTSSTDTQYF.

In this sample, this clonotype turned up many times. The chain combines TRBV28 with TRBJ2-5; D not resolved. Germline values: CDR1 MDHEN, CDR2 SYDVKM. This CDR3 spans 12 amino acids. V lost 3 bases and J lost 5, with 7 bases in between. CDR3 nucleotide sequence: TGTGCCAGCAGTTTCGTTGGCGAGACCCAGTACTTC. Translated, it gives CASSFVGETQYF.

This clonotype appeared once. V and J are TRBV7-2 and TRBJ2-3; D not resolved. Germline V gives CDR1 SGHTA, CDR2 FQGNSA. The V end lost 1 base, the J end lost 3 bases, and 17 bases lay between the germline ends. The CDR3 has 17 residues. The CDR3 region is CASSLVARPAQTDTQYF. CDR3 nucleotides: TGTGCCAGCAGCTTAGTGGCGAGGCCCGCACAAACAGATACGCAGTATTTT. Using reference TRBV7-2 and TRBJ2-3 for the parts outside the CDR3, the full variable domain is GAGVSQSPSNKVTEKGKDVELRCDPISGHTALYWYRQSLGQGLEFLIYFQGNSAPDKSGLPSDRFSAERTGGSVSTLTIQRTQQEDSAVYLCASSLVARPAQTDTQYFGPGTRLTVL.

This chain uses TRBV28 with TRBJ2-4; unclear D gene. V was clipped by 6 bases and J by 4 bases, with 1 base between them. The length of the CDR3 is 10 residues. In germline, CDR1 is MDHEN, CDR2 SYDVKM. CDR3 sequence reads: CASRKNIQYF. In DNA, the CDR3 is TGTGCCAGCAGAAAAAACATTCAGTACTTC. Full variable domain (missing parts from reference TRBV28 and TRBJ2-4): DVKVTQSSRYLVKRTGEKVFLECVQDMDHENMFWYRQDPGLGLRLIYFSYDVKMKEKGDIPEGYSVSREKKERFSLILESASTNQTSMYLCASRKNIQYFGAGTRLSVL.

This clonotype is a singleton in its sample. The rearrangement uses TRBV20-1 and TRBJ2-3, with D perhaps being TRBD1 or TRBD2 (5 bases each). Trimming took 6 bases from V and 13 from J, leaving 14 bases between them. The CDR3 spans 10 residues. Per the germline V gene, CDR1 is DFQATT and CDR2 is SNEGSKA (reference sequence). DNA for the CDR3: TGCAGTGCCCCGGACACCGGGGAGTATTTT. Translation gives CSAPDTGEYF.